This TCR beta chain was retrieved from a study of blood T cell repertoires in COVID-19. About the study: The origin of the acute and convalescent COVID-19 samples was the United States, Italy and Spain. In each case, the material was cDNA or gDNA derived from T cells, B-cell-depleted T cells, or PBMCs.

In the original processing: Estimates of nucleated cell counts were drawn from the amplification of reference gene primers. The table came from immunoSEQ multiplex PCR; TCRdb's copy has only in-frame clones and leaves some out. V and J calls and clone size are copied from that table; D and trimming were computed from the DNA. This sample has roughly 80,000 clones, with roughly 87% found just once. Germline values: CDR1 SNHLY, CDR2 FYNNEI. Trimming left V 3 bases short and J 0 bases short, with 7 bases between. The CDR3 is 14 amino acids. This sequence joins TRBV2 and TRBJ2-3; no clear D. Sequenced sample: peripheral blood. The sequence derives from an elderly man with acute or convalescent COVID-19. The CDR3 loop reads CASSDRLSTDTQYF. The DNA for the CDR3 is TGTGCCAGCAGTGACAGGCTGAGCACAGATACGCAGTATTTT.